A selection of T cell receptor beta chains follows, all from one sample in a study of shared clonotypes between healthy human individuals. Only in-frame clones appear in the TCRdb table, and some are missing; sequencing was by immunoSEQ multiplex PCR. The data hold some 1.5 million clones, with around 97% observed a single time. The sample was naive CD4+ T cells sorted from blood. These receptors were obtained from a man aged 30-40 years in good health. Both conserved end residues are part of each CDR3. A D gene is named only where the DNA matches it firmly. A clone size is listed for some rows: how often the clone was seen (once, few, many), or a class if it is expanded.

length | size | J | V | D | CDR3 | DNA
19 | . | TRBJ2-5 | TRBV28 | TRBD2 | CASTPYRGRTSGSGETQYF | TGTGCCAGCACACCCTACCGGGGACGCACAAGCGGGAGTGGTGAGACCCAGTACTTC
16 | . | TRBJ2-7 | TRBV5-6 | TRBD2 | CASRRSGTSSFYEQYF | TGTGCCAGCAGGAGGTCGGGGACTAGCTCTTTTTACGAGCAGTACTTC
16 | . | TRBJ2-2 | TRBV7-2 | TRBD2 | CASSHYSGRGTGELFF | TGTGCCAGCAGCCATTATAGCGGGAGGGGCACCGGGGAGCTGTTTTTT
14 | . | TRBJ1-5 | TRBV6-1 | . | CASSDHRGNQPQHF | TGTGCCAGCAGTGACCACCGAGGCAATCAGCCCCAGCATTTT
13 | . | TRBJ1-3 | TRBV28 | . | CASSFRDGNTIYF | TGTGCCAGCAGTTTCCGGGATGGAAACACCATATATTTT
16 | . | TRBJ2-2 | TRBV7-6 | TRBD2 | CASSRPSGRSAGELFF | TGTGCCAGCAGCCGCCCTAGCGGGAGATCGGCCGGGGAGCTGTTTTTT
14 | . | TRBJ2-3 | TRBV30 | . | CAWSVGQARDTQYF | TGTGCCTGGAGTGTAGGGCAGGCCAGGGATACGCAGTATTTT
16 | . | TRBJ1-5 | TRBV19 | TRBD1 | CASSMARTGGSSTQHF | TGTGCCAGTAGTATGGCGCGGACAGGGGGCTCGTCAACCCAGCATTTT
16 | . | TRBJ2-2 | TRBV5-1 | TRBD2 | CASSLGLAANTGELFF | TGCGCCAGCAGCCTAGGACTAGCGGCGAACACCGGGGAGCTGTTTTTT
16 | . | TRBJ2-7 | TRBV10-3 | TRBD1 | CATSRTTGLPSYEQYF | TGTGCCACCAGTCGCACGACAGGGTTACCCTCCTACGAGCAGTACTTC
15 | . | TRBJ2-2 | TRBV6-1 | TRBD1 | CASSGPTGSTGELFF | TGTGCCAGCAGTGGACCGACAGGGAGTACCGGGGAGCTGTTTTTT
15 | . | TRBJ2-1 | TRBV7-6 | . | CASSLDGRGLNEQFF | TGTGCCAGCAGCTTAGACGGGAGAGGATTGAATGAGCAGTTCTTC
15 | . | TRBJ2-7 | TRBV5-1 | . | CASSSGVDPSYEQYF | TGCGCCAGCAGCTCCGGGGTGGACCCTTCCTACGAGCAGTACTTC
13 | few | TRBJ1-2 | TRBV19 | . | CASSIGVGYGYTF | TGTGCCAGTAGTATTGGAGTGGGCTATGGCTACACCTTC
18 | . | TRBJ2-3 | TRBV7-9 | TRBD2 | CASSNKPGRGRGADTQYF | TGTGCCAGCAGTAATAAACCGGGTCGCGGGAGGGGCGCAGATACGCAGTATTTT
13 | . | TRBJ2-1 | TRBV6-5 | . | CASRPTAYNEQFF | TGTGCCAGCAGACCAACAGCCTACAATGAGCAGTTCTTC
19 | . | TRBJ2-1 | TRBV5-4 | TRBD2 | CASSWGGLAGGSSYNEQFF | TGTGCCAGCAGCTGGGGGGGACTAGCGGGAGGGAGCTCCTACAATGAGCAGTTCTTC
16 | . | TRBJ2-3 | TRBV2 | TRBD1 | CASRQKTGISTDTQYF | TGTGCCAGCAGGCAGAAGACAGGGATAAGCACAGATACGCAGTATTTT
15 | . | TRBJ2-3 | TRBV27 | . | CASSPGGHGTDTQYF | TGTGCCAGCAGCCCTGGGGGACATGGCACAGATACGCAGTATTTT
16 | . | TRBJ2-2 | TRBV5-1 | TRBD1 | CASSLGQGAPTGELFF | TGCGCCAGCAGCTTGGGTCAGGGGGCGCCCACCGGGGAGCTGTTTTTT
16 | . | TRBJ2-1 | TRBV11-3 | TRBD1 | CASSLDWDREDNEQFF | TGTGCCAGCAGCTTAGATTGGGACAGGGAAGACAATGAGCAGTTCTTC
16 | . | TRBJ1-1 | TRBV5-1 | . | CASSFGGAGVNTEAFF | TGCGCCAGCAGCTTTGGTGGGGCTGGGGTCAACACTGAAGCTTTCTTT
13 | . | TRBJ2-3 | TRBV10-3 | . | CAISETPEDTQYF | TGTGCCATCAGTGAGACACCAGAAGATACGCAGTATTTT
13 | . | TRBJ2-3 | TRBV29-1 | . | CSVRASGTDTQYF | TGCAGCGTTCGTGCCTCTGGCACAGATACGCAGTATTTT
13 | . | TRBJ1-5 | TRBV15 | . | CATRETGNQPQHF | TGTGCCACCAGGGAAACAGGGAATCAGCCCCAGCATTTT
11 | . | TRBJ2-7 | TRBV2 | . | CASSTLAEQYF | TGTGCCAGCAGTACCTTGGCCGAGCAGTACTTC
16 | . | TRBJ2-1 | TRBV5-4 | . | CASSLLPTGSYNELFF | TGTGCCAGCAGCTTGCTCCCGACGGGTTCCTACAATGAGCTGTTCTTC
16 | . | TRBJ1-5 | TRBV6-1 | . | CASSEVVSRGNQPQHF | TGTGCCAGCAGTGAAGTGGTCAGCCGGGGGAATCAGCCCCAGCATTTT
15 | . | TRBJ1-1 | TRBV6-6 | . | CASSPPGSSLAEAFF | TGTGCCAGCAGTCCCCCCGGGTCCTCGTTAGCTGAAGCTTTCTTT
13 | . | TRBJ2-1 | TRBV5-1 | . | CASSLFSDNEQFF | TGCGCCAGCAGCTTGTTCAGCGACAATGAGCAGTTCTTC
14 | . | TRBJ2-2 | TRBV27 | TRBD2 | CASRLAGGTGELFF | TGTGCCAGCAGACTAGCGGGAGGTACCGGGGAGCTGTTTTTT
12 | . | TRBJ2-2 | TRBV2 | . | CASSGYTGELFF | TGTGCCAGCAGCGGGTACACCGGGGAGCTGTTTTTT
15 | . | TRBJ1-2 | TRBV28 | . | CASSLGQTLGRGYTF | TGTGCCAGCAGTTTAGGACAGACATTGGGACGAGGCTACACCTTC
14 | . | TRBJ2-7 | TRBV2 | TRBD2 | CASSDSGLAYEQYF | TGTGCCAGCAGTGATTCGGGACTAGCCTACGAGCAGTACTTC
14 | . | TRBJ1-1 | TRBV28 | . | CASSLSGFVTEAFF | TGTGCCAGCAGTTTATCAGGGTTTGTCACTGAAGCTTTCTTT
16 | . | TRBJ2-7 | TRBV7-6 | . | CASSLGPRDSAHEQYF | TGTGCCAGCAGCTTAGGCCCTCGCGATTCCGCCCACGAGCAGTACTTC
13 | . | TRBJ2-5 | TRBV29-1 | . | CSVQEGWSETQYF | TGCAGCGTCCAGGAGGGGTGGTCAGAGACCCAGTACTTC
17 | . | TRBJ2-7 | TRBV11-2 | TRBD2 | CASSLKALAGVEYEQYF | TGTGCCAGCAGCTTAAAGGCACTAGCGGGAGTGGAGTACGAGCAGTACTTC
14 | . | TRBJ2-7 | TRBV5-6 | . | CASSLSVILYEQYF | TGTGCCAGCAGCTTGTCGGTAATCCTTTACGAGCAGTACTTC
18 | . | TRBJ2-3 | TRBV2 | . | CASSEGSGALGRADTQYF | TGTGCCAGCAGTGAAGGCTCCGGGGCGCTCGGTAGGGCAGATACGCAGTATTTT
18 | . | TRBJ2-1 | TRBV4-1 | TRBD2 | CASSSRWTSGPSYNEQFF | TGCGCCAGCAGCTCGCGATGGACTAGCGGGCCGTCCTACAATGAGCAGTTCTTC
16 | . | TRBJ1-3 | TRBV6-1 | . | CASSEVAGPPGNTIYF | TGTGCCAGCAGTGAAGTCGCGGGGCCTCCTGGAAACACCATATATTTT
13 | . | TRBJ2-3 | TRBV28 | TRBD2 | CASGTSSTDTQYF | TGTGCCAGCGGGACTAGCAGCACAGATACGCAGTATTTT
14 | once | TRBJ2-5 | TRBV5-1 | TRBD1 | CASSWGQQQETQYF | TGCGCCAGCAGCTGGGGACAGCAGCAAGAGACCCAGTACTTC
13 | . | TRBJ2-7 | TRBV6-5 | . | CASSYLPTYEQYF | TGTGCCAGCAGTTACTTACCGACCTACGAGCAGTACTTC
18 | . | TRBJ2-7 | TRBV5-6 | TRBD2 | CASSLRLTPAGVSYEQYF | TGTGCCAGCAGCTTGAGATTAACCCCAGCGGGGGTATCCTACGAGCAGTACTTC
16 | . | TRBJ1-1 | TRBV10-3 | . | CAIRSAGGGLNTEAFF | TGTGCCATCAGAAGCGCGGGGGGAGGACTGAACACTGAAGCTTTCTTT
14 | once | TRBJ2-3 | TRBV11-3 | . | CASSLFEGADTQYF | TGTGCCAGCAGCTTATTCGAGGGCGCAGATACGCAGTATTTT
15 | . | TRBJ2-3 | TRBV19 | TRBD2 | CASSGGGSGTDTQYF | TGTGCCAGTAGTGGTGGGGGTAGCGGGACTGATACGCAGTATTTT
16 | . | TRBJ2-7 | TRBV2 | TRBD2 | CASSEGRDYSTYEQYF | TGTGCCAGCAGTGAAGGGAGGGACTACTCCACCTACGAGCAGTACTTC
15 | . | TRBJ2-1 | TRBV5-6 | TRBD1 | CASSPWTGSYNEQFF | TGTGCCAGCAGCCCATGGACAGGCTCCTACAATGAGCAGTTCTTC
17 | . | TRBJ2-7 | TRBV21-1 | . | CASSKSILDRSSYEQYF | TGTGCCAGCAGCAAGTCGATATTGGACAGAAGCTCCTACGAGCAGTACTTC
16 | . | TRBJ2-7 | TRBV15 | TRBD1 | CATSRTGQGRGRGQYF | TGTGCCACCAGCAGAACGGGACAGGGGAGAGGGAGAGGGCAGTACTTC